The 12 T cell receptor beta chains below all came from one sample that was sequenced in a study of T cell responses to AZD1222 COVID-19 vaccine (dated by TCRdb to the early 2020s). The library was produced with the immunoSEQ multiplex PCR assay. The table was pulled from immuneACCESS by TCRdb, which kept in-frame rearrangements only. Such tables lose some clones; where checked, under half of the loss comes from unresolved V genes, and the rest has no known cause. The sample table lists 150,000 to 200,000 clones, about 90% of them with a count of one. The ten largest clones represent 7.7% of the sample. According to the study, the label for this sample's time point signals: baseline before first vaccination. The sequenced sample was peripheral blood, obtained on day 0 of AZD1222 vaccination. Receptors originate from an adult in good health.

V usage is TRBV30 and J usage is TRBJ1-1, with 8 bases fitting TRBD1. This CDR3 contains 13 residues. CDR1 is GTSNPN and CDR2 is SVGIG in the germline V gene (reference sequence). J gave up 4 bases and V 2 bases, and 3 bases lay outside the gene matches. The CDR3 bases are TGTGCCTGGAGTAGACAGGGGTTCACTGAAGCTTTCTTT. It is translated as CAWSRQGFTEAFF.

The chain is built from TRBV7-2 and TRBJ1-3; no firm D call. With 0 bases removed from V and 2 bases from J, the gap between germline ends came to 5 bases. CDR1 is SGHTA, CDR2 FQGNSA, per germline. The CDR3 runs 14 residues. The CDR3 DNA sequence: TGTGCCAGCAGCTTAGCGGGGACTGGAAACACCATATATTTT. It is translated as CASSLAGTGNTIYF.

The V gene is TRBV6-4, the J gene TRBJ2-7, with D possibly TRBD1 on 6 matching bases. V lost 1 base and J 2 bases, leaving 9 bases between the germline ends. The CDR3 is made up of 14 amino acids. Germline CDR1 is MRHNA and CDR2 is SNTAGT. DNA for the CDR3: TGTGCCAGCAGTGACTGGCAGGGGCCCTACGAGCAGTACTTC. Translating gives CASSDWQGPYEQYF.

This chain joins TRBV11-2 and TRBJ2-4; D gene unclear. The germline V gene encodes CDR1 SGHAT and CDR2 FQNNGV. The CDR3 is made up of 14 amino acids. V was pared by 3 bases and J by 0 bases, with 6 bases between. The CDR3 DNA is TGTGCCAGCAGCTTCGGTACAGCCAAAAACATTCAGTACTTC. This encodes CASSFGTAKNIQYF.

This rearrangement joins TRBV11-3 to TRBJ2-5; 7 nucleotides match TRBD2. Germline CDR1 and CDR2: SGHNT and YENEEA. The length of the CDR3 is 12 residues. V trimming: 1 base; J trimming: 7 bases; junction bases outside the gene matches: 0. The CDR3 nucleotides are TGTGCCAGCAGCTTAGGGGGGGGGACCCAGTACTTC. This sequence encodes CASSLGGGTQYF. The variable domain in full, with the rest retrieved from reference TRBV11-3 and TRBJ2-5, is EAGVVQSPRYKIIEKKQPVAFWCNPISGHNTLYWYLQNLGQGPELLIRYENEEAVDDSQLPKDRFSAERLKGVDSTLKIQPAELGDSAVYLCASSLGGGTQYFGPGTRLLVL.

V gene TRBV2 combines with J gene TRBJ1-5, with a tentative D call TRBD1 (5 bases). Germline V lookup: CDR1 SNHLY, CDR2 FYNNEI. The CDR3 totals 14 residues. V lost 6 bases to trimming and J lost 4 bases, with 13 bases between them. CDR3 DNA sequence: TGTGCCAGCAGCGCCGGGACGGAGAATCAGCCCCAGCATTTT. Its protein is CASSAGTENQPQHF.

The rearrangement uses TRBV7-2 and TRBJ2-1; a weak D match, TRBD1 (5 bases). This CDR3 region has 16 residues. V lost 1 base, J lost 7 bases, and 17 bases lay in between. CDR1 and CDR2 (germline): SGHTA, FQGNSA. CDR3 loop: CASSLGGTLKVNEQFF. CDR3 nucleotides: TGTGCCAGCAGCTTAGGGGGCACCCTTAAGGTAAATGAGCAGTTCTTC.

The CDR3 nucleotides read TGTGCCAGCAGCGTAGGCTGGACTGACACCATATATTTT. It yields the protein CASSVGWTDTIYF. V is TRBV9 and J is TRBJ1-3; the D is unclear. CDR3 length: 13 amino acids. Per germline, CDR1 SGDLS and CDR2 YYNGEE. The germline V and J ends were trimmed by 0 bases and 8 bases, with 9 bases remaining between them. Full variable domain (remainder filled in from reference TRBV9 and TRBJ1-3): DSGVTQTPKHLITATGQRVTLRCSPRSGDLSVYWYQQSLDQGLQFLIQYYNGEERAKGNILERFSAQQFPDLHSELNLSSLELGDSALYFCASSVGWTDTIYFGEGSWLTVV.

In nucleotides, the CDR3 is TGTGCCAGCAGTCCTACTAGCGGGGGACAAAACATTCAGTACTTC. This encodes CASSPTSGGQNIQYF. The chain uses TRBV5-6 and TRBJ2-4, with 11 bases that match TRBD2. The CDR3 totals 15 residues. Germline assignment: CDR1 SGHDT and CDR2 YYEEEE. Unmatched junction bases numbered 6, after V lost 5 bases and J lost 5 bases.

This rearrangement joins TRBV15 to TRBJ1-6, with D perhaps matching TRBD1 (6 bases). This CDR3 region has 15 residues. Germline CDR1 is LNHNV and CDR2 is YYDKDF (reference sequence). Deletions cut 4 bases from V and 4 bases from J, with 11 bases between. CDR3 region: CATSTWDTYNSPLHF. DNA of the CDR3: TGTGCCACCAGCACTTGGGACACGTATAATTCACCCCTCCACTTT. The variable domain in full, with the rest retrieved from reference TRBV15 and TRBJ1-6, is DAMVIQNPRYQVTQFGKPVTLSCSQTLNHNVMYWYQQKSSQAPKLLFHYYDKDFNNEADTPDNFQSRRPNTSFCFLDIRSPGLGDTAMYLCATSTWDTYNSPLHFGNGTRLTVT.

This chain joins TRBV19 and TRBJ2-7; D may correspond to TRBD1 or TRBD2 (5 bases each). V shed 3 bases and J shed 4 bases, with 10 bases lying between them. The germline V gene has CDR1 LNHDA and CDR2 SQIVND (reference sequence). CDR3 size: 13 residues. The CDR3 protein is CASSITGLYEQYF. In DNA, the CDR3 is TGTGCCAGTAGTATCACGGGGCTGTACGAGCAGTACTTC.

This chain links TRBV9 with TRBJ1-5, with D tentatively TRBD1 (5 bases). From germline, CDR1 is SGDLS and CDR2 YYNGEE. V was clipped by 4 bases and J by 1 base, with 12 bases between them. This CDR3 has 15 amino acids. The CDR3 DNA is TGTGCCAGCAGCCCCTCATCAGGGAGCAATCAGCCCCAGCATTTT. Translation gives CASSPSSGSNQPQHF.